The 21 T cell receptor beta chains presented below share a single source sample, sequenced in a study of CD8+ T cells in alopecia areata. cDNA prepared by RNA extraction and subsequent reverse transcription served as the template for sequencing. Method: immunoSEQ multiplex PCR; TCRdb's copy keeps in-frame clones and lacks some. The sample records 100,000 to 150,000 clones, about 46% being singletons. Sequenced material: CD8+ T cells sorted from blood, taken at week 0. Receptors were obtained from a human donor with alopecia areata.

The chain recombines TRBV4-1 with TRBJ1-2; 7 bases are shared with TRBD1. The V gene end was trimmed by 1 base and the J gene end by 1 base; junction bases not matched to a gene: 3. This CDR3 region has 15 residues. Germline V gene sequence: CDR1 MGHRA, CDR2 YSYEKL. The CDR3 DNA reads as TGCGCCAGCAGCCAAGGGACAGGAGTTAACTATGGCTACACCTTC. Its translation is CASSQGTGVNYGYTF.

The chain couples TRBV29-1 to TRBJ1-1; 8 bases map to TRBD1. Germline CDR1 is SQVTM and CDR2 is ANQGSEA. The CDR3 runs to 13 residues. The V and J ends lost 4 bases and 4 bases, in that order; junction bases with no gene match: 5. CDR3 residues: CSVVRQGSTEAFF. CDR3 DNA: TGCAGCGTTGTGCGACAGGGGAGCACTGAAGCTTTCTTT.

The chain couples TRBV2 to TRBJ2-2; D is ambiguous. Germline loops: CDR1 SNHLY, CDR2 FYNNEI. The CDR3 has 15 amino acids. V was trimmed by 8 bases and J by 0 bases, leaving 13 bases between them. The CDR3 sequence: CASFQISTNTGELFF. CDR3 bases: TGTGCCAGCTTCCAGATATCCACGAACACCGGGGAGCTGTTTTTT.

This chain connects TRBV5-6 to TRBJ1-2; 12 bases fit TRBD1. CDR1 is SGHDT and CDR2 is YYEEEE in the germline V gene. The CDR3 has 16 amino acids. The junction had 7 bases not matched to a gene; V was cut back by 4 bases and J by 3 bases. The CDR3 sequence: CASSDAGTGGDYGYTF. The CDR3 DNA reads as TGTGCCAGCAGCGACGCCGGGACAGGGGGCGACTATGGCTACACCTTC.

This clone was counted at least ten times. The genes are TRBV2 and TRBJ2-7; D is unclear. This CDR3 has 15 amino acids. Germline loops: CDR1 SNHLY, CDR2 FYNNEI. With 4 bases removed from V and 3 bases from J, the gap between germline ends came to 16 bases. For the CDR3, the DNA is TGTGCCAGCAGTGGCGAATTCGCCTACTTCTACGAGCAGTACTTC. Translating it yields CASSGEFAYFYEQYF.

This clone has just a few counts. This chain connects TRBV30 to TRBJ2-1; the match to TRBD1 covers 7 bases. The J segment lost 7 bases and the V segment lost 2 bases, leaving 2 bases of the junction unmatched. Germline CDR1 reads GTSNPN; CDR2 reads SVGIG (reference sequence). The CDR3 has 12 residues. CDR3 loop: CAWSSGGNEQFF. The CDR3 coding sequence is TGTGCCTGGAGTTCAGGGGGTAATGAGCAGTTCTTC.

The chain couples TRBV19 to TRBJ1-1; no clear D gene. V lost 3 bases and J lost 8, with 13 bases in between. The CDR3 consists of 13 residues. CDR1 is LNHDA, CDR2 SQIVND, per germline (reference sequence). This CDR3 reads CASSMSVGPEAFF. Here the CDR3 DNA reads TGTGCCAGTAGTATGTCCGTGGGCCCCGAAGCTTTCTTT.

The CDR3, as DNA: TGCAGCGTTGAAGATCCCGACAGGGAGGACTATGGCTACACCTTC. Amino acids: CSVEDPDREDYGYTF. The rearrangement links TRBV29-1 to TRBJ1-2, with TRBD1 matching 7 bases. Trimming cost V 0 bases and J 3 bases; bases outside gene matches: 7. Looked up from germline, CDR1 is SQVTM and CDR2 is ANQGSEA. This CDR3 spans 15 amino acids.

This sequence joins TRBV7-8 and TRBJ2-6; D is undetermined. The CDR3 length is 14 residues. Trimming removed 5 bases from V and 3 bases from J, with 8 bases in between. Germline CDR1 reads SGHVS; CDR2 reads FQNEAQ. The CDR3 loop is CASSPGNGANVLTF. CDR3 in DNA: TGTGCCAGCAGCCCCGGCAATGGGGCCAACGTCCTGACTTTC.

This chain links TRBV23-1 with TRBJ2-2; no firm D call. TRBV23-1 is an ORF, and what it does is uncertain. Trimming shortened V by 0 bases and J by 1 base, and 6 bases separated the two germline ends. The CDR3 length is 15 residues. CDR3 bases: TGCGCCAGCAGTCAATCGCCCAGGAACACCGGGGAGCTGTTTTTT. Translating gives CASSQSPRNTGELFF.

The chain links TRBV30 to TRBJ2-6; possible D gene TRBD1, 6 bases. The CDR3 has 18 amino acids. In germline, CDR1 is GTSNPN, CDR2 SVGIG (reference sequence). The V end lost 4 bases, the J end lost 4 bases, and 23 bases lay between the germline ends. As DNA, the CDR3 is TGTGCCTGGATCCATTTCTGGGACACTTCTCTCGGGGCCAACGTCCTGACTTTC. It yields the protein CAWIHFWDTSLGANVLTF.

In its sample, this clone was seen a few times. The J gene is TRBJ2-7, the V gene TRBV6-1; no definite D call. The V gene's germline CDR1 is MNHNS and CDR2 SASEGT. V was shortened by 5 bases and J by 3 bases, with 11 bases between the two germline ends. The CDR3 is 13 residues long. This chain's CDR3 is CASSLNMFYEQYF. In DNA form, the CDR3 reads TGTGCCAGCAGTCTTAACATGTTCTACGAGCAGTACTTC.

This clone has just one count. The V and J genes are TRBV5-6 and TRBJ1-5; 8 bases are shared with TRBD1. CDR1 SGHDT and CDR2 YYEEEE come from the germline V gene. The CDR3 covers 16 residues. The J segment lost 2 bases and the V segment lost 4 bases, leaving 8 bases of the junction unmatched. CDR3 residues: CASSESDRDGNQPQHF. CDR3 nucleotides: TGTGCCAGCAGCGAATCGGACAGGGACGGCAATCAGCCCCAGCATTTT.

The rearrangement links TRBV28 to TRBJ1-2; no definite D call. V gave up 1 base and J gave up 7 bases, with 7 bases separating them. Germline values: CDR1 MDHEN, CDR2 SYDVKM. This CDR3 has 12 residues. The CDR3 loop reads CASSLSGGGYTF. The CDR3 region has the DNA TGTGCCAGCAGTTTATCAGGAGGTGGCTACACCTTC.

The gene calls are TRBV20-1 and TRBJ2-7, with D uncertain. The CDR3 is 11 amino acids. The germline gives CDR1 DFQATT, CDR2 SNEGSKA (reference sequence). V lost 7 bases to trimming and J lost 5 bases, with 12 bases between them. CDR3 amino acids: CSVPQGNEQYF. The CDR3 DNA reads as TGCAGTGTTCCCCAAGGGAACGAGCAGTACTTC.

The chain joins TRBV13 to TRBJ2-7, with 10 bases matching TRBD2. J lost 1 base, V lost 5 bases, and 8 bases had no gene match. Germline-derived CDR1 and CDR2 are PRHDT and FYEKMQ (reference sequence). The length of the CDR3 is 16 residues. CDR3 nucleotide sequence: TGTGCCAGCAGCCCCCAGAGCGGGGGGGCTTCCTACGAGCAGTACTTC. It translates to CASSPQSGGASYEQYF.

The chain's CDR3 is CAISEGLDADTQYF. CDR3 sequence (DNA): TGTGCCATCAGTGAAGGTCTAGACGCAGATACGCAGTATTTT. This sequence joins TRBV10-3 and TRBJ2-3; D not certain. With 3 bases removed from V and 4 bases from J, the gap between germline ends came to 11 bases. Germline-derived CDR1 and CDR2 are ENHRY and SYGVKD. The CDR3 sequence is 14 residues long.

V and J are TRBV29-1 and TRBJ1-2; D remains ambiguous. V was clipped by 0 bases and J by 5 bases, with 7 bases between them. There are 12 residues in the CDR3. Germline V gene lookup returns CDR1 SQVTM and CDR2 ANQGSEA. The CDR3 loop is CSVEEPGYGYTF. In nucleotides, the CDR3 is TGCAGCGTTGAAGAACCGGGGTATGGCTACACCTTC.

The rearrangement links TRBV5-4 to TRBJ2-3; D remains ambiguous. V lost 2 bases and J 4 bases, leaving 14 bases between the germline ends. CDR3 size: 15 residues. CDR1 is SGHNT, CDR2 YYREEE, per germline (reference sequence). Here the CDR3 reads CASSFIPHGADTQYF. The DNA for the CDR3 is TGTGCCAGCAGCTTTATACCCCATGGGGCAGATACGCAGTATTTT.

The V call is TRBV27, the J call TRBJ2-3, with TRBD1 matching over 9 bases. This CDR3 spans 15 amino acids. Germline V CDR1 and CDR2: MNHEY, SMNVEV (reference sequence). After removal of 5 bases from V and 4 bases from J, the junction contained 7 bases not matched to a gene. The DNA for the CDR3 is TGTGCCAGCAGTCCACAGGGACAGGGCCCAGATACGCAGTATTTT. This codes for CASSPQGQGPDTQYF.

The V call is TRBV5-6, the J call TRBJ1-2; D is unresolved. Trimming left V 0 bases short and J 3 bases short, with 6 bases between. Germline CDR1 is SGHDT and CDR2 is YYEEEE. The CDR3 is 13 residues long. The CDR3: CASSLVDYYGYTF. The DNA of the CDR3 is TGTGCCAGCAGCTTGGTGGACTACTATGGCTACACCTTC. Supplemented by reference TRBV5-6 and TRBJ1-2, the full variable domain reads DAGVTQSPTHLIKTRGQQVTLRCSPKSGHDTVSWYQQALGQGPQFIFQYYEEEERQRGNFPDRFSGHQFPNYSSELNVNALLLGDSALYLCASSLVDYYGYTFGSGTRLTVV.